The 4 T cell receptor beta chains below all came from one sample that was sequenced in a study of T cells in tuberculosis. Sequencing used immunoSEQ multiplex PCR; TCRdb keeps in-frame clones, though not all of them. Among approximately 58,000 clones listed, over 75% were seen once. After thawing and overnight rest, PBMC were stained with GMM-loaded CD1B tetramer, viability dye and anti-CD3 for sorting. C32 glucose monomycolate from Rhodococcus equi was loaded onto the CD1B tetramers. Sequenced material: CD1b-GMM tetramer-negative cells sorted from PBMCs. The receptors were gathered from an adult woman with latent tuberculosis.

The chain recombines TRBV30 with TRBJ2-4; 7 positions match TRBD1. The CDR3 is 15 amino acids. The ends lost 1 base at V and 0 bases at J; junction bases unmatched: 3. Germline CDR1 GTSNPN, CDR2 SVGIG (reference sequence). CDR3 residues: CAWSGGTVAKNIQYF. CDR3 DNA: TGTGCCTGGAGTGGGGGGACAGTAGCCAAAAACATTCAGTACTTC.

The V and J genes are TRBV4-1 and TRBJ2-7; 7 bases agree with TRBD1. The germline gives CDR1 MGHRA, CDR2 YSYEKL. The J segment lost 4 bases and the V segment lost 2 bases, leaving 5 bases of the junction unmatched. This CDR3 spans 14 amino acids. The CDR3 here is CASSQIRDSYEQYF. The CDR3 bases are TGCGCCAGCAGCCAAATCCGGGACAGTTACGAGCAGTACTTC.

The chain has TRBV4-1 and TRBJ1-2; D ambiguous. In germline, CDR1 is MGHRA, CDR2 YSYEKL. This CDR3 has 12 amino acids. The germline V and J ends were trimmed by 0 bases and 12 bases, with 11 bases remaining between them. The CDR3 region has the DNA TGCGCCAGCAGCCAAGATTTTGAGAAACACACCTTC. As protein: CASSQDFEKHTF.

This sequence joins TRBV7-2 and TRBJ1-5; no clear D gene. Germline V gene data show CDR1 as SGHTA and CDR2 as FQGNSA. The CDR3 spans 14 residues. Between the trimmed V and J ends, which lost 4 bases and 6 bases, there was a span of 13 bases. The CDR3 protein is CASSSRWSGQPQHF. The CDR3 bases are TGTGCCAGCAGCTCCCGGTGGTCTGGTCAGCCCCAGCATTTT.